This T cell receptor (beta chain) was retrieved from a study of blood T cell repertoires in COVID-19. Study-wide background: COVID-19 samples collected from the United States, Italy and Spain covered acute and convalescent phases.

V lost 6 bases, J lost 9 bases, and 10 bases stayed unmatched. CDR3 size: 13 residues. CDR1 is MNHEY and CDR2 is SMNVEV in the germline V gene (reference sequence). As originally analysed: Researchers report that nucleated cell counts were estimated from reference gene primer amplification. The data were produced by immunoSEQ multiplex PCR, yet TCRdb's version contains in-frame clones alone and is incomplete. For V, J and clone size, that table is used; D and trimming come from the DNA. The data show around 300,000 clones, with approximately 90% seen just once and around 3% held by the top ten. The V call is TRBV27, the J call TRBJ1-1; 7 positions agree with TRBD1. Sequencing was done on a sample of PBMCs or T cells enriched from blood (not recorded which). The TCR sequence derives from a woman between 45 and 65 years old who had recovered from COVID-19. This CDR3 reads CASRKGQYRKAFF. CDR3 nucleotides: TGTGCCAGCAGAAAGGGACAGTATAGAAAAGCTTTCTTT.